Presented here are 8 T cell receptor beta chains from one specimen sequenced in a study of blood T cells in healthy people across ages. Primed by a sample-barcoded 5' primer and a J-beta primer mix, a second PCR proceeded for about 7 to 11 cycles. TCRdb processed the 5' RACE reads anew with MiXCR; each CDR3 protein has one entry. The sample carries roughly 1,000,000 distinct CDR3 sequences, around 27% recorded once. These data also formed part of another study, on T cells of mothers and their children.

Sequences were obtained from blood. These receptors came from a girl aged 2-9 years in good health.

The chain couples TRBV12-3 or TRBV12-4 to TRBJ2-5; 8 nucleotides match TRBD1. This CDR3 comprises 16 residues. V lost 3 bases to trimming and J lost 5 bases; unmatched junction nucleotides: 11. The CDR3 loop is CASSLAQGQGAETQYF. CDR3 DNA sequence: TGTGCCAGCAGTTTGGCCCAAGGACAGGGAGCGGAGACCCAGTACTTC.

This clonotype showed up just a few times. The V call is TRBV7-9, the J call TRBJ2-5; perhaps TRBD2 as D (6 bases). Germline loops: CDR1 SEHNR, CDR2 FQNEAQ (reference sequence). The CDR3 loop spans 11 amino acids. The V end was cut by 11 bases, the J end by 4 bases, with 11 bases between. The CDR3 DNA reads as TGTGCCGCCTCGGAGGGAGAGACCCAGTACTTC. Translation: CAASEGETQYF.

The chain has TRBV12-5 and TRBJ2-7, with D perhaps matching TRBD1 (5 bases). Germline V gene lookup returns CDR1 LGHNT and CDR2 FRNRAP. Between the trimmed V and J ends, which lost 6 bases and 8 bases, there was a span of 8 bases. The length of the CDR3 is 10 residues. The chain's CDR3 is CASGGHKQYF. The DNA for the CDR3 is TGTGCTAGTGGAGGACATAAGCAGTACTTC.

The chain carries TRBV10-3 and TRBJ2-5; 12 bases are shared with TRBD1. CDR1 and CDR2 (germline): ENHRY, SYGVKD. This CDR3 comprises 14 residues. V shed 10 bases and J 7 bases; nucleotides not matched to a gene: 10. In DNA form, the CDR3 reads TGTGCCAATTCCGGGACAGGGGGCTTTGGGACCCAGTACTTC. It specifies CANSGTGGFGTQYF.

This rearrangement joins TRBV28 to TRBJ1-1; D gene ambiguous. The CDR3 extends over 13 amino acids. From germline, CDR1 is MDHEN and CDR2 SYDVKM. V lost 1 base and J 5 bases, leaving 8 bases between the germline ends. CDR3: CASSLFVKTEAFF. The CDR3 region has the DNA TGTGCCAGCAGTTTATTTGTAAAGACTGAAGCTTTCTTT.

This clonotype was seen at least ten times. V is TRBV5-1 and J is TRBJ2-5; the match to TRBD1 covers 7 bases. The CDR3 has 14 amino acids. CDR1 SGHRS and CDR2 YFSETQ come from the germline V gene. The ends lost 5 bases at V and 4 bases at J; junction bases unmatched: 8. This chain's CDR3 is CASRGANRGETQYF. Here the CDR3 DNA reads TGCGCCAGCAGGGGAGCAAACAGGGGAGAGACCCAGTACTTC. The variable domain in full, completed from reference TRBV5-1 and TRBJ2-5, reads KAGVTQTPRYLIKTRGQQVTLSCSPISGHRSVSWYQQTPGQGLQFLFEYFSETQRNKGNFPGRFSGRQFSNSRSEMNVSTLELGDSALYLCASRGANRGETQYFGPGTRLLVL.

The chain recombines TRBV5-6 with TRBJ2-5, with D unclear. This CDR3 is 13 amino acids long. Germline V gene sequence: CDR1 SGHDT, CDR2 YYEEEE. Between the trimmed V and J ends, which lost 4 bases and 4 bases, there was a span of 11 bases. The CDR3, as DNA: TGTGCCAGCAGCGACGTATCAGTAGAGACCCAGTACTTC. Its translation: CASSDVSVETQYF.

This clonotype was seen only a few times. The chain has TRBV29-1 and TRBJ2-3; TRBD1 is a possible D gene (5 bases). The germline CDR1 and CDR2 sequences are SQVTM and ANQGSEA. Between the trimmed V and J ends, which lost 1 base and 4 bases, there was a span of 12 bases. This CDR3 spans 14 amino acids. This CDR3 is CSVEGREGSDTQYF. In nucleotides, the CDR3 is TGCAGCGTTGAAGGCAGGGAAGGGTCAGATACGCAGTATTTT.